Listed here is a single T cell receptor beta chain. In this sample, this clonotype turned up many times. The antigen this receptor binds is unknown. Per-base qualities were not stored, and no clone one base away is much larger. The entry originates in a study of neurological immune-mediated disorders (dated by TCRdb to between 2019 and 2020). Turning to the overall study: The study compared peripheral blood TCR-beta repertoires of HTLV-I-associated myelopathy (HAM/TSP) patients, multiple sclerosis patients and healthy controls using UMI-based sequencing. To precisely calculate how much the frequency of each individual clone varied, libraries were sequenced in technical triplicate. Alongside PBMC samples, the set of some 98 TCR-beta libraries contained longitudinal samples, technical triplicates, and paired CD4+ and CD8+ T-cell subsets that had been sorted. The cohort included approximately 68 subjects: about 15 with HAM/TSP, about 34 with multiple sclerosis, and 20 or so healthy controls. On the study overall, not on this receptor specifically: The highest TCR clonal expansion was observed in HAM/TSP patients, whereas the lowest was observed in MS patients, even when compared with healthy controls. Across subjects, expanded clones never shared an identical CDR3 amino acid sequence, which suggests that the TCR-beta repertoires in every group were private.

Including the terminal cysteine and phenylalanine, the CDR3 comprises 16 residues. The DNA shown is the 48-base CDR3, in frame from base 1. V lost 1 base and J lost 4 bases; the stretch between them is 15 bases long. Reading the germline V gene gives CDR1 SGHRS and CDR2 YFSETQ. Taken with the paper, the label for time point translates to: technical triplicate 2. Unsorted PBMC libraries were generated from 2 million PBMCs stored in RNAlater at -80 °C until RNA extraction. Peripheral blood was subjected to Ficoll-Hypaque density gradient centrifugation to isolate PBMCs, which were then cryopreserved in liquid nitrogen. cDNA was synthesized by template-switch 5'RACE using a primer with a 10-nucleotide random unique molecular identifier that tagged each TCR transcript. Every sequencing run covered 15-18 subjects and yielded more than 200 million TCR-beta sequences. Total RNA was extracted with the RNeasy kit. The KAPA Real-time Library Amplification kit was used to amplify TCR-beta VDJ regions with primers for the TCR constant region and the 5'RACE anchor. Sample indexes and Illumina adaptors were added in a first PCR, after which library yield was increased in a second PCR. After Ampure bead purification, the roughly 650 bp TCR product was size-selected on a 2% E-gel SizeSelection system. Before pooling, library quality was assessed on a Bioanalyzer, concentration was determined with Qubit, and library quantification was performed with the Kapa Library Quantification kit. An Illumina HiSeq 2500 sequenced the libraries paired-end 2 x 150 bp. To increase sequence diversity, about 25-31% phiX was spiked into each library pool. The authors' pipeline ran thus. Quality-filtered reads were processed with the UMI-based MiGEC pipeline, and over 75% of raw TCR sequences were removed by the MiGEC pipeline during error correction. IMGT germline references were used for aligning VDJ genes, and each clonotype was defined as a unique CDR3 amino acid sequence together with its V-J genes. Clonal expansion, Shannon diversity, and CDR3 relatedness (CalcPairwiseDistances, ClusterSamples) were evaluated with VDJtools, and phylogenetic trees were built with CLCbio workbench. Expanded clones were defined as having at least 8 unique UMIs, based on coefficient-of-variation modelling across technical triplicates. In TCRdb, the public reads were trimmed at Q25 with fastp and aligned with MiXCR, with productive beta chains retained. Rows matching on CDR3 protein sequence are summarized as one entry with the most common DNA and genes. The V and J calls shown here were made by TCRdb, not taken from the authors' results. The sample records about 55,000 distinct CDR3 sequences, more than 20% of which are singletons. 4.6% of the sample is held by the ten biggest clonotypes.

The sequence is built from TRBV5-1 and TRBJ1-3; too little of a D gene remains to name it. The receptor was derived from a man aged 60-69 years with HTLV-1-associated myelopathy (HAM/TSP). The sample comprised PBMCs. The nucleotide sequence is TGCGCCAGCAGCTTGACGGGGTTACGATACGGAAACACCATATATTTT. This is translated as CASSLTGLRYGNTIYF.